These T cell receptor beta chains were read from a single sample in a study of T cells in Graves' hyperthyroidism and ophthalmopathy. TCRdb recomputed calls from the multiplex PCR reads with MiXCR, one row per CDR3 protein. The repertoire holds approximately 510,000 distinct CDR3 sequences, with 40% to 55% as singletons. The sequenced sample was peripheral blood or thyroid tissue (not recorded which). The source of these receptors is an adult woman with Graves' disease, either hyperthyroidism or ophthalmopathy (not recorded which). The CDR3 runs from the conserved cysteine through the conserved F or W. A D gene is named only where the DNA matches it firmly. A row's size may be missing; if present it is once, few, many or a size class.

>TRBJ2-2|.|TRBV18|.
TGTGCCAGCTCACCACATCCCCCAGCGAACACCGGGGAGCTGTTTTTT
CASSPHPPANTGELFF
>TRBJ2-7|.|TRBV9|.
TGTGCCAGCAGCTATGCTTTTCGGGCAGGGGAGCACGAGCAGTACTTC
CASSYAFRAGEHEQYF
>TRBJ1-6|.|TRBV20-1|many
TGCAGTGTCCCAAGGGAAAGAGGAGCTCCCCTCCACTTT
CSVPRERGAPLHF
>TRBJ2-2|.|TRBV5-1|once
TGCGCCAGCAGCTTGGCCGGGCAGACCCCAGGGGAGCTGTTTTTT
CASSLAGQTPGELFF
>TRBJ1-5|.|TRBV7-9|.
TGTGCCAGCAGCTTTGCGGGTCCTCCCCACGGCAATCAGCCCCAGCATTTT
CASSFAGPPHGNQPQHF
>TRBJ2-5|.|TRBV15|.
TGTGCCACCAGCAGAGTGGTCGGTAGCAATCAGCCCCAGTACTTC
CATSRVVGSNQPQYF
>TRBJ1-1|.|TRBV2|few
TGTGCCAGCAGTGATTTCACAAGTGGCACTGAAGCTTTCTTT
CASSDFTSGTEAFF
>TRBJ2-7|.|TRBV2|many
TGTGCCAGCAGTGGTATAGGGGGCTACGAGCAGTACTTC
CASSGIGGYEQYF
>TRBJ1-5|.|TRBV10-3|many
TGTGCCATCGGGTCCCCCAATCAGCCCCAGCATTTT
CAIGSPNQPQHF
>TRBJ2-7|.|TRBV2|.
TGTGCCAGCAGATCCACAGGGAACTACGAGCAGTACTTC
CASRSTGNYEQYF
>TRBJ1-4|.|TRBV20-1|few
TGCAGTGCTAGCAAGGGGGCTAATGAAAAACTGTTTTTT
CSASKGANEKLFF
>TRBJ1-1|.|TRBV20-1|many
TGCAGTGCTAGAGATCGGGGAGGCCACGAAGGAGCTTTCTTT
CSARDRGGHEGAFF
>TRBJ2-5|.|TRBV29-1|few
TGCAGCGTCGACTCGCGACAGGAAGAGACCCAGTACTTC
CSVDSRQEETQYF
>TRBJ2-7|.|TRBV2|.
TGTGCCTTCCCCGACCGGGACAAGACCTACGAGCAGTACTTC
CAFPDRDKTYEQYF
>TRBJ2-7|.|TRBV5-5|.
TGTGCCAGCAGCTTGGTGATGGGCGAGCAGTACTTC
CASSLVMGEQYF
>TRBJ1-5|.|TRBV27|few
TGTGCCAGCAGTTCGGTTGGGAGTCAGCCCCAGCATTTT
CASSSVGSQPQHF
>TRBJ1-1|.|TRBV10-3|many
TGTGCCATCTCAGACAGCTCAGAAGCTTTCTTT
CAISDSSEAFF
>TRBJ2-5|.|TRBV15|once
TGTGCCACCAGCAGAGATCCGGCAGGGACGGAGACCCAGTACTTC
CATSRDPAGTETQYF
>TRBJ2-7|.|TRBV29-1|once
TGCAGCGTTGAAGCTGGGGTAAAATCCTACGAGCAGTACTTC
CSVEAGVKSYEQYF
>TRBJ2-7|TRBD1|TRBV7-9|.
TGTGCCAGCAGCCGCCTCGACAGGGGGAGGGATTACGAGCAGTACTTC
CASSRLDRGRDYEQYF
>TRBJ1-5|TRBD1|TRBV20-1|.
TGCAGTGCTAGAGATATGGGACAGGTACATCAGCCCCAGCATTTT
CSARDMGQVHQPQHF
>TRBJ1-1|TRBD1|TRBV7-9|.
TGTGCCAGCAGCTTAGACCGGGACAGTAACACTGAAGCTTTCTTT
CASSLDRDSNTEAFF
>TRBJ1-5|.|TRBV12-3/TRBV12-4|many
TGTGCCAGCAGTACGCAGGGAAATAGCAATCAGCCCCAGCATTTT
CASSTQGNSNQPQHF
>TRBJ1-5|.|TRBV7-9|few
TGTGCCAGCAGCTTAGGTTCGGGGGCGGGTCAGCCCCAGCATTTT
CASSLGSGAGQPQHF
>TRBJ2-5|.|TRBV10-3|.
TGTGCCATCCCGGGGAGGGAGACCCAGTACTTC
CAIPGRETQYF
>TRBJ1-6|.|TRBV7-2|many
TGTGCCAGCAGCCCAGGACGGACCACCTGGCCCCTCCACTTT
CASSPGRTTWPLHF
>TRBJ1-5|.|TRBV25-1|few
TGTGCCAGCAGCGCCCCGGGACCTGGGGACCAGCCCCAGCATTTT
CASSAPGPGDQPQHF
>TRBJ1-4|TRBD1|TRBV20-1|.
TGCAGTGCAGGGACAGCGTCGGAAAAACTGTTTTTT
CSAGTASEKLFF
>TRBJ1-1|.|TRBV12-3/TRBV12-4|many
TGTGCCAGCACCCCAGGTGGGGACACTGAAGCTTTCTTT
CASTPGGDTEAFF
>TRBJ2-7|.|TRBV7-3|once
TGCGCCAGCAGCCAAGATCGCGTCGGGTCCTACGAGCAGTACTTC
CASSQDRVGSYEQYF
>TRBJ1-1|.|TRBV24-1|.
TGTGCCACCAGTGATTTGTCGTGGAGAGCTTTCTTT
CATSDLSWRAFF
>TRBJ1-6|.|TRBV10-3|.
TGTGCCGGCACGGCTGGAAGCTCCTATAATTCACCCCTCCACTTT
CAGTAGSSYNSPLHF
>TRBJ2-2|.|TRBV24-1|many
TGTGCCACCAGTGGGCCAGGTGGGCTAGCCGGGGAGCTGTTTTTT
CATSGPGGLAGELFF
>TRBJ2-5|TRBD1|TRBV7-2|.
TGTGCCAGCAGCTTGGGGACAGGGAGTCAGCCCCAGTACTTC
CASSLGTGSQPQYF
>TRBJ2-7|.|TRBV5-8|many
TGTGCCAGCAGCTTCCAGGGGCCTACCTACGAGCAGTACTTC
CASSFQGPTYEQYF
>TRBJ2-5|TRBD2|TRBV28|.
TGTGCCAGCAGCACCGGGACTAGCGGGCCGGAAGAGACCCAGTACTTC
CASSTGTSGPEETQYF
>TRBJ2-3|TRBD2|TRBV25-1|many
TGTGCCAGCAGTGAAAGGCTAGCGGGAGGGGGTTCAGATACGCAGTATTTT
CASSERLAGGGSDTQYF
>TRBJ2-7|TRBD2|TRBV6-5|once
TGTGCCAGCGGTACTAGCGGGAGTCTCGACGAGCAGTACTTC
CASGTSGSLDEQYF
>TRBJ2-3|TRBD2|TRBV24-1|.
TGTGCCACCAGCGACCTTGGGACTAGCGGCCAGGCAGATACGCAGTATTTT
CATSDLGTSGQADTQYF
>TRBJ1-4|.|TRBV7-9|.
TGTGCCAGCCGTACTTGGGGAGAAAAACTGTTTTTT
CASRTWGEKLFF
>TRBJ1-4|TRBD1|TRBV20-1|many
TGCAGTGCTTCCGAGGGGGCGACTAATGAAAAACTGTTTTTT
CSASEGATNEKLFF
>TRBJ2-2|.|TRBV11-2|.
TGTGCCAGCAGCTTCTCAGCCAGGGGACTAATGGTCGGGGAGCTGTTTTTT
CASSFSARGLMVGELFF
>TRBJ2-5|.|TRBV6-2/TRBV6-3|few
TGTGCCAGCAGCACACCCCCCCGTTCAGGAGAGACCCAGTACTTC
CASSTPPRSGETQYF
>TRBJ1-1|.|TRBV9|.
TGTGCCAGCAGCGCTGCGGTCGAGGGGGTCACTGAAGCTTTCTTT
CASSAAVEGVTEAFF
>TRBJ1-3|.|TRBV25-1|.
TGTGCCAGCAGTGAATATGATGAGGGTATGGGAAACACCATATATTTT
CASSEYDEGMGNTIYF
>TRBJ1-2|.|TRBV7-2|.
TGTGCCAGCGGCTTAGCGCCAGCGGGTTATGGCTACACCTTC
CASGLAPAGYGYTF
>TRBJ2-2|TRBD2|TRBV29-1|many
TGCAGCGCCGGGGGACTAGCGGGAGGCCCGGGGACCGGGGAGCTGTTTTTT
CSAGGLAGGPGTGELFF
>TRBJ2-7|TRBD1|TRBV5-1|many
TGTGCCAGCAGCTTGGCCGGGACAGGCTCCTACGAGCAGTACTTC
CASSLAGTGSYEQYF